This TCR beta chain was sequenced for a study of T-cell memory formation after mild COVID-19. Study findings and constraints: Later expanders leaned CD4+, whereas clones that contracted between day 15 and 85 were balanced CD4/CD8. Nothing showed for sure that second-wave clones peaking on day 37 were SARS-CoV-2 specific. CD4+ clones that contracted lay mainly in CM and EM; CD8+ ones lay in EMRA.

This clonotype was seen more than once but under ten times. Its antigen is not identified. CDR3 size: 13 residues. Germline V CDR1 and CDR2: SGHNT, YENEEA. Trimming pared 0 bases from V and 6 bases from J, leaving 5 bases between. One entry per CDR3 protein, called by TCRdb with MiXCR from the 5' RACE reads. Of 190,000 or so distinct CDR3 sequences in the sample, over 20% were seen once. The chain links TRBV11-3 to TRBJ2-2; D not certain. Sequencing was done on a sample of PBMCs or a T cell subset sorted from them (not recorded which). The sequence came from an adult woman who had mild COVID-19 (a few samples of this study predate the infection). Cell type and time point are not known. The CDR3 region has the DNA TGTGCCAGCAGCTTAGATAACTCCGGGGAGCTGTTTTTT. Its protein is CASSLDNSGELFF.